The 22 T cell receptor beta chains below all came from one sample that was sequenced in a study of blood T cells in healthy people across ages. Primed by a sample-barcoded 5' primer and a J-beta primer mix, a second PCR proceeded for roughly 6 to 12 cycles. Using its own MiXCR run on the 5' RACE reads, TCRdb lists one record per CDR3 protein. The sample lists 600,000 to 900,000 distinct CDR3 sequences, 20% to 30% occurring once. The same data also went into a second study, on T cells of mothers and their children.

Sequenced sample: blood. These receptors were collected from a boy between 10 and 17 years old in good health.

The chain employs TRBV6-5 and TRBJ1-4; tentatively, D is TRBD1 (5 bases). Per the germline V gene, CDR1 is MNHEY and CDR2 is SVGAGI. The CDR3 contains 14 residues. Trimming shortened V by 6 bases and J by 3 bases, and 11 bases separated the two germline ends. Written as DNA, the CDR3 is TGTGCCAGCAGACAGGTCTCGGCTAATGAAAAACTGTTTTTT. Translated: CASRQVSANEKLFF.

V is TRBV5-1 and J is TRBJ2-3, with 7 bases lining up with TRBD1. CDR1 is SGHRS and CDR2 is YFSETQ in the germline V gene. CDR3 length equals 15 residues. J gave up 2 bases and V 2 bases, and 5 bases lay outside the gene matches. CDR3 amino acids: CASSLIEGATDTQYF. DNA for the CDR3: TGCGCCAGCAGCTTAATAGAGGGGGCCACAGATACGCAGTATTTT.

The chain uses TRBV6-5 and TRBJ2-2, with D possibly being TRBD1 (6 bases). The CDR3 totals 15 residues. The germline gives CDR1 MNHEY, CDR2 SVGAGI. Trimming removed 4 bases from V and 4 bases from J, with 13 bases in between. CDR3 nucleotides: TGTGCCAGCAGTTCTCAGACAGGTACCACCGGGGAGCTGTTTTTT. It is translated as CASSSQTGTTGELFF.

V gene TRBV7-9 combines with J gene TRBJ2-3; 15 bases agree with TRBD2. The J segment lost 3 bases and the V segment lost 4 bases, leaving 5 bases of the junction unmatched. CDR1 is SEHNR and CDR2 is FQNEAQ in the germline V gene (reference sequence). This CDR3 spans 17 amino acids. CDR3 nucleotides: TGTGCCAGCAGCTCCGGGACTAGCGGGGGGAAAACAGATACGCAGTATTTT. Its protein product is CASSSGTSGGKTDTQYF.

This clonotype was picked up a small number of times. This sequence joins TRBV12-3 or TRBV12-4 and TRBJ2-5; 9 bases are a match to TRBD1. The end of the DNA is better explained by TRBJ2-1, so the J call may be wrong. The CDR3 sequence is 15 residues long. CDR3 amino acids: CASRGTGLILNEQFF. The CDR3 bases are TGTGCCAGCAGGGGGACAGGGTTAATTTTAAATGAGCAGTTCTTC.

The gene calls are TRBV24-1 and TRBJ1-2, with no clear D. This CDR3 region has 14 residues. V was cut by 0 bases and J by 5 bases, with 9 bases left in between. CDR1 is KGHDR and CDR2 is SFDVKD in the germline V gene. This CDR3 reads CATSDLHSEYGYTF. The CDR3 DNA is TGTGCCACCAGTGATTTGCACAGCGAATATGGCTACACCTTC.

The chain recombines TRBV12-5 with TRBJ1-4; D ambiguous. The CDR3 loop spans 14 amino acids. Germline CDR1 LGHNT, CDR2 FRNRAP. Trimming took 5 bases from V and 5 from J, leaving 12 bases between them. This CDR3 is CASGGGGLNEKLFF. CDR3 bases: TGTGCTAGTGGTGGTGGCGGACTCAATGAAAAACTGTTTTTT.

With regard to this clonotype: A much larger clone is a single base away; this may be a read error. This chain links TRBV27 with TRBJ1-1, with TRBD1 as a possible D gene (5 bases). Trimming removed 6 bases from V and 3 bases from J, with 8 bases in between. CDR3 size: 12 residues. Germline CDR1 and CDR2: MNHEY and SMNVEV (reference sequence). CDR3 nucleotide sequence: TGTGCCAGCAGGTGGGGGGACACTGAAGCTTTCTTT. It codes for CASRWGDTEAFF.

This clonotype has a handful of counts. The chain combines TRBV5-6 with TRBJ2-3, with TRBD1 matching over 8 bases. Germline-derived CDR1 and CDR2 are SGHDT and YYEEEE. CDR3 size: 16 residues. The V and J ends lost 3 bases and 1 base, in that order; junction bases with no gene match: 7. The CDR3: CASSSLLTGGTDTQYF. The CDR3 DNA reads TGTGCCAGCAGCTCTCTCTTGACAGGGGGCACAGATACGCAGTATTTT. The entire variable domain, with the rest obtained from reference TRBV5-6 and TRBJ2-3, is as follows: DAGVTQSPTHLIKTRGQQVTLRCSPKSGHDTVSWYQQALGQGPQFIFQYYEEEERQRGNFPDRFSGHQFPNYSSELNVNALLLGDSALYLCASSSLLTGGTDTQYFGPGTRLTVL.

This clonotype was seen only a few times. This chain's CDR3 is CASRGGFSGNTIYF. The CDR3, as DNA: TGTGCCAGCAGAGGGGGCTTCTCTGGAAACACCATATATTTT. The chain combines TRBV28 with TRBJ1-3; TRBD1 matches at 7 bases. The CDR3 extends over 14 amino acids. Germline-derived CDR1 and CDR2 are MDHEN and SYDVKM. V lost 6 bases, J lost 0 bases, and 2 bases stayed unmatched. Full variable domain (outside the CDR3, taken from reference TRBV28 and TRBJ1-3): DVKVTQSSRYLVKRTGEKVFLECVQDMDHENMFWYRQDPGLGLRLIYFSYDVKMKEKGDIPEGYSVSREKKERFSLILESASTNQTSMYLCASRGGFSGNTIYFGEGSWLTVV.

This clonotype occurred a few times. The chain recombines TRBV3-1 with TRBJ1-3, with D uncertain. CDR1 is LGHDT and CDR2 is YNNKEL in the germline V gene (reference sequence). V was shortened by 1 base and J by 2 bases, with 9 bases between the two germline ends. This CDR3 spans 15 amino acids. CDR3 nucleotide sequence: TGTGCCAGCAGCCAAGGGGAAGGTACTGGAAACACCATATATTTT. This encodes CASSQGEGTGNTIYF.

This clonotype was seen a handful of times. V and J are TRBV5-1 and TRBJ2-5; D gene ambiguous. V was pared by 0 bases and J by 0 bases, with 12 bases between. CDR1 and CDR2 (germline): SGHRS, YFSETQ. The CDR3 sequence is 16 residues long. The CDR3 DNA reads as TGCGCCAGCAGCTTGGGATTAAAATTGTACCAAGAGACCCAGTACTTC. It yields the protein CASSLGLKLYQETQYF.

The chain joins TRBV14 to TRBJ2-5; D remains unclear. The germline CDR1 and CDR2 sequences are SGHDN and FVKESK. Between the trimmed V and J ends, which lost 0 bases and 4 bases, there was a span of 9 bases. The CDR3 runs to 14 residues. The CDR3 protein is CASSQDPQGETQYF. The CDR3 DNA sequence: TGTGCCAGCAGCCAAGACCCGCAAGGAGAGACCCAGTACTTC.

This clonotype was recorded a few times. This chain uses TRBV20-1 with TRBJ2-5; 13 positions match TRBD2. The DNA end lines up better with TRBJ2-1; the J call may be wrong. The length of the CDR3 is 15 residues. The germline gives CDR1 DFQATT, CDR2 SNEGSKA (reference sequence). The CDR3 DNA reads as TGCAGTGCCCCTGGACTAGCGGGGGTTTACAATGAGCAGTTCTTC. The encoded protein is CSAPGLAGVYNEQFF.

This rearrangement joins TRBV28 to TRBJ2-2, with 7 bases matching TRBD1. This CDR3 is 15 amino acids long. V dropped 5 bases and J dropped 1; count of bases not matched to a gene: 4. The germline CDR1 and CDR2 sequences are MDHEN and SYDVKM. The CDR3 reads CASSQTGMNTGELFF. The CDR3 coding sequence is TGTGCCAGCAGTCAGACAGGGATGAACACCGGGGAGCTGTTTTTT.

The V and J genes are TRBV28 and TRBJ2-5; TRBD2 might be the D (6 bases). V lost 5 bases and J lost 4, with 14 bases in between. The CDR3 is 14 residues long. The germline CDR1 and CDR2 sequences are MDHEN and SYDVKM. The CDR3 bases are TGTGCCAGCAGTCCCCCCGGAGGGCGAGAGACCCAGTACTTC. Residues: CASSPPGGRETQYF.

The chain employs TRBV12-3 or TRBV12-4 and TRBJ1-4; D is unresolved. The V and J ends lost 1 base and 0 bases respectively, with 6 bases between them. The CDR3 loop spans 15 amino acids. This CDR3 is CASSLGVATNEKLFF. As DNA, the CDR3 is TGTGCCAGCAGTTTAGGGGTTGCAACTAATGAAAAACTGTTTTTT.

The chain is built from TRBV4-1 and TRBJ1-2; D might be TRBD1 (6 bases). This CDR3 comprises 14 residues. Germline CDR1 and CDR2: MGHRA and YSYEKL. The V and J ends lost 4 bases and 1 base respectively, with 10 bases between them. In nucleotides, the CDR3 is TGCGCCAGCAGCCCGCACAGGGTTAACTATGGCTACACCTTC. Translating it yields CASSPHRVNYGYTF.

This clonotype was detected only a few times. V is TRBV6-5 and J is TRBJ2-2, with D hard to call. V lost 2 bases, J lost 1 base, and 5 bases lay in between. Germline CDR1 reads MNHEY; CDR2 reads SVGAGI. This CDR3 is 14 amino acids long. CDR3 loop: CASSYMGNTGELFF. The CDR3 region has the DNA TGTGCCAGCAGTTACATGGGGAACACCGGGGAGCTGTTTTTT.

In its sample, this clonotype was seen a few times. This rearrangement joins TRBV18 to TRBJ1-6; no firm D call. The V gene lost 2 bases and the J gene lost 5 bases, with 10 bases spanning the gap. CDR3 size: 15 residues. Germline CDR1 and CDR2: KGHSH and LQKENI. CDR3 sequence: CASSPIAADNSPLHF. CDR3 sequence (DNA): TGTGCCAGCTCACCAATCGCTGCTGATAATTCACCCCTCCACTTT. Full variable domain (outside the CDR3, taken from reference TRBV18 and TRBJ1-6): NAGVMQNPRHLVRRRGQEARLRCSPMKGHSHVYWYRQLPEEGLKFMVYLQKENIIDESGMPKERFSAEFPKEGPSILRIQQVVRGDSAAYFCASSPIAADNSPLHFGNGTRLTVT.

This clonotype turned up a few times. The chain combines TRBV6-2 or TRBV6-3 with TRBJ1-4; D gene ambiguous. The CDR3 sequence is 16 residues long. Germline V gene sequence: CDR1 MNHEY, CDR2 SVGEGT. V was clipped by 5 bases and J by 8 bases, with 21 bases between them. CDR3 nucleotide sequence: TGTGCCAGCAGTGCTATCACCCGCGGCAGGTTCGAAAAACTGTTTTTT. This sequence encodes CASSAITRGRFEKLFF.

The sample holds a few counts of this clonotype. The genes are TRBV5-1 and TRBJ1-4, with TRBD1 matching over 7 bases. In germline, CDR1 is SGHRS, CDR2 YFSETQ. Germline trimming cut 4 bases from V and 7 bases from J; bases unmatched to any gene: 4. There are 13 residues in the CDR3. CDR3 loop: CASSPRDSEKLFF. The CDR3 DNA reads TGCGCCAGCAGCCCCCGGGACAGTGAAAAACTGTTTTTT.